This TCR beta chain was captured by sequencing in a study of control samples from healthy donors and cancer patients. This table comes from immunoSEQ multiplex PCR, and its TCRdb copy is limited to in-frame clones, with some not included. There are about 110,000 clones in the sample; 80% to 90% occur only once, and approximately 15% lies in the top ten. This clone was counted a single time. The length of the CDR3 is 11 residues. CDR1 SGHVS and CDR2 FQNEAQ come from the germline V gene. V lost 0 bases and J lost 5, with 0 bases in between. This chain uses TRBV7-8 with TRBJ2-3; the D is unclear. The origin of this receptor is a woman aged 50 to 60 in good health. Material for sequencing was blood. The CDR3 is CASSLADTQYF. CDR3 DNA sequence: TGTGCCAGCAGCTTAGCAGATACGCAGTATTTT.